These 13 T cell receptor beta chains originate from one sample sequenced in a study of vaccination effects on CD4 cells after COVID-19. Antigen-specific CD4+ T cells were first expanded with viral peptide pools by the ViraFEST assay and only then sequenced. Culturing for around 10 days preceded CD4+ T cell isolation. PCR showed that the person got SARS-CoV-2 infection at some point between March and December 2020. Each participant was given two doses of one vaccine (BNT162b2 or mRNA-1273). TCRdb keeps only in-frame clones here, not all; method: immunoSEQ multiplex PCR. This table holds 15,000 or so clones, roughly 80% found once. Antigens for these TCRs are unknown. The input for sequencing was CD4+ T cells from PBMCs cultured with HCoV-NL63 spike peptides, taken after COVID-19 vaccination. These receptors came from a human donor who had a prior SARS-CoV-2 infection.

The J gene is TRBJ2-7, the V gene TRBV6-2 or TRBV6-3, with D perhaps TRBD2 (5 bases). Germline CDR1 and CDR2: MNHEY and SVGEGT. Trimming removed 5 bases from V and 1 base from J, with 18 bases in between. This CDR3 contains 16 residues. This chain's CDR3 is CASSRAVAHLSYEQYF. CDR3 nucleotide sequence: TGTGCCAGCAGTCGGGCCGTAGCGCACCTTTCCTACGAGCAGTACTTC.

This clone was detected only a few times. Here the CDR3 DNA reads TGTGCCAGCAGCTTACAAGGCGCGAACACTGAAGCTTTCTTT. Translated, it gives CASSLQGANTEAFF. This rearrangement joins TRBV7-3 to TRBJ1-1; D remains ambiguous. This CDR3 is built from 14 residues. Trimming stripped 2 bases from V and 1 base from J, with 8 bases between. Germline-derived CDR1 and CDR2 are SGHTA and FQGTGA. Using reference TRBV7-3 and TRBJ1-1 for the parts outside the CDR3, the full variable domain is GAGVSQTPSNKVTEKGKYVELRCDPISGHTALYWYRQSLGQGPEFLIYFQGTGAADDSGLPNDRFFAVRPEGSVSTLKIQRTERGDSAVYLCASSLQGANTEAFFGQGTRLTVV.

The rearrangement uses TRBV6-5 and TRBJ2-1, with D tentatively TRBD2 (6 bases). The germline V gene has CDR1 MNHEY and CDR2 SVGAGI. V was shortened by 7 bases and J by 1 base, with 11 bases between the two germline ends. The CDR3 contains 14 residues. Here the CDR3 reads CASTQRVSYNEQFF. Written as DNA, the CDR3 is TGTGCCAGCACCCAGCGGGTATCCTACAATGAGCAGTTCTTC.

The rearrangement joins TRBV19 to TRBJ2-3, with 10 bases fitting TRBD1. The CDR3 loop spans 16 amino acids. With V trimmed by 5 bases and J by 4 bases, 9 bases remained unmatched. Germline-derived CDR1 and CDR2 are LNHDA and SQIVND (reference sequence). This CDR3 reads CASSSLWTGGADTQYF. The CDR3 bases are TGTGCCAGTAGTTCACTTTGGACAGGGGGGGCAGATACGCAGTATTTT.

This chain links TRBV11-3 with TRBJ2-3; D might be TRBD2 (5 bases). Germline CDR1 SGHNT, CDR2 YENEEA. Trimming took off 5 bases at V and 2 bases at J, with 11 bases between the two ends. The CDR3 totals 14 residues. The CDR3 DNA is TGTGCCAGCAGCCCGCGGGCCTTCACAGATACGCAGTATTTT. Protein sequence: CASSPRAFTDTQYF. Using reference TRBV11-3 and TRBJ2-3 for the parts outside the CDR3, the full variable domain is EAGVVQSPRYKIIEKKQPVAFWCNPISGHNTLYWYLQNLGQGPELLIRYENEEAVDDSQLPKDRFSAERLKGVDSTLKIQPAELGDSAVYLCASSPRAFTDTQYFGPGTRLTVL.

The rearrangement uses TRBV7-2 and TRBJ2-5; possibly TRBD1 or TRBD2 for D (6 bases each). CDR1 and CDR2 from the germline V gene are SGHTA and FQGNSA. The V and J ends lost 2 bases and 5 bases respectively, with 15 bases between them. CDR3 length: 15 residues. The CDR3 sequence: CASSLMGGEGETQYF. CDR3 nucleotide sequence: TGTGCCAGCAGCTTAATGGGGGGCGAGGGGGAGACCCAGTACTTC.

This rearrangement joins TRBV2 to TRBJ1-5, with D possibly being TRBD1 (6 bases). CDR3 length: 14 amino acids. V was pared by 6 bases and J by 6 bases, with 15 bases between. Germline V gene lookup returns CDR1 SNHLY and CDR2 FYNNEI. CDR3 sequence reads: CASRLSTGSQPQHF. CDR3 coding DNA: TGTGCCAGCAGATTATCAACAGGGTCTCAGCCCCAGCATTTT.

The V call is TRBV6-1, the J call TRBJ2-1, with 8 bases lining up with TRBD1. Unmatched junction bases numbered 10, after V lost 1 base and J lost 8 bases. The CDR3 spans 16 residues. The germline V gene has CDR1 MNHNS and CDR2 SASEGT. CDR3 nucleotides: TGTGCCAGCAGTGAAGAAGATGGGACAGGCGCGGATGAGCAGTTCTTC. It specifies CASSEEDGTGADEQFF.

This chain joins TRBV13 and TRBJ2-1; TRBD2 agrees at 10 bases. This CDR3 contains 20 residues. Germline loops: CDR1 PRHDT, CDR2 FYEKMQ (reference sequence). The J segment lost 7 bases and the V segment lost 5 bases, leaving 23 bases of the junction unmatched. The DNA of the CDR3 is TGTGCCAGCAGCGCCTCAAGGGCTAGCGGGAGTTTCGCACATCGGAATGAGCAGTTCTTC. It translates to CASSASRASGSFAHRNEQFF.

The chain is built from TRBV2 and TRBJ2-5; 15 nucleotides agree with TRBD2. The ends lost 6 bases at V and 1 base at J; junction bases unmatched: 3. The CDR3 is 16 amino acids. Germline values: CDR1 SNHLY, CDR2 FYNNEI. The CDR3: CASRGLAGGSQETQYF. CDR3 bases: TGTGCCAGCAGGGGACTAGCGGGGGGCTCCCAAGAGACCCAGTACTTC.

The chain is built from TRBV9 and TRBJ2-1; the D gene is possibly TRBD1 (6 bases). CDR1 is SGDLS and CDR2 is YYNGEE in the germline V gene. V was cut by 2 bases and J by 1 base, with 13 bases left in between. The CDR3 spans 16 residues. CDR3: CASSVGGRSSYNEQFF. The DNA of the CDR3 is TGTGCCAGCAGCGTTGGGGGCCGGAGTTCCTACAATGAGCAGTTCTTC.

The rearrangement links TRBV20-1 to TRBJ2-1; a possible D gene is TRBD1 (6 bases). The CDR3 is 17 amino acids. The germline CDR1 and CDR2 sequences are DFQATT and SNEGSKA (reference sequence). V lost 3 bases and J lost 9, with 27 bases in between. The CDR3, as DNA: TGCAGTGCTAGTAACGCCCTCGAACGGAGAGGGGGTAGTGAGCAGTTCTTC. Protein sequence: CSASNALERRGGSEQFF.

The V call is TRBV7-9, the J call TRBJ2-3; TRBD2 agrees at 11 bases. V was pared by 2 bases and J by 2 bases, with 3 bases of the junction left unmatched. The CDR3 sequence is 16 residues long. Germline CDR1 and CDR2: SEHNR and FQNEAQ (reference sequence). The CDR3 loop is CASSLLAGGNTDTQYF. The CDR3 region has the DNA TGTGCCAGCAGCTTATTAGCGGGAGGGAACACAGATACGCAGTATTTT.